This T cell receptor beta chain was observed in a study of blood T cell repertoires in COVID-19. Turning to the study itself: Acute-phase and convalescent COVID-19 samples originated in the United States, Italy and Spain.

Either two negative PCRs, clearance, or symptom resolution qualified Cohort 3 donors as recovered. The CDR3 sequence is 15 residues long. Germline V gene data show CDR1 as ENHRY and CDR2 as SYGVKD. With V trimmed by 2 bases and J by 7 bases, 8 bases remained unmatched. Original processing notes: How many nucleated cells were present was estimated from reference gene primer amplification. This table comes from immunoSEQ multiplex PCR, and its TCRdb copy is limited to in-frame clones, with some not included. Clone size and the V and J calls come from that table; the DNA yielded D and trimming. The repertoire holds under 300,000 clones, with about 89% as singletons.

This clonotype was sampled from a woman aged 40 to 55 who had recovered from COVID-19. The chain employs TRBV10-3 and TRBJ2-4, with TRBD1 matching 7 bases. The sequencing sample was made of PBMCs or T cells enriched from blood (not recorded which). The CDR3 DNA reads TGTGCCATCAGTGAGACTGACAGGGTCGGGAACATTCAGTACTTC. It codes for CAISETDRVGNIQYF.